This T cell receptor (beta chain) was sequenced during a study of T-cell memory formation after mild COVID-19 (dated by TCRdb to the early 2020s). In the study overall: TCR sequence clusters from the two donors were found to be largely donor specific. Longitudinal TCRalpha and TCRbeta repertoire sequencing tracked T-cell clones expanding and contracting after mild COVID-19 in a couple of donors. Two young, previously healthy adult volunteers, one female and one male, were included in the cohort. The full study reports these points: Whether the second-wave clones peaking on day 37 were SARS-CoV-2 specific was not confirmed. Only a couple of mild cases were covered in the study, and larger cohorts including severe cases with pre-infection samples were considered necessary. Clones that contracted from day 15 to 85 showed balanced CD4/CD8 phenotypes, whereas a second wave of clones that expanded from day 15 to 37 leaned towards CD4+. Contracting CD4+ clones appeared mostly in the CM and EM memory subsets, whereas CD8+ clones were enriched in EMRA. The detection of some responding clones in pre-infection memory suggests that pre-existing cross-reactive memory T cells joined the SARS-CoV-2 response.

The CDR3 covers 13 residues, taking in both the cysteine and the phenylalanine. Of the read, only the CDR3 DNA is kept; its 39 bases are in frame from base 1. Based on the germline V gene, the CDR1 and CDR2 sequences are KGHDR and SFDVKD. Deletion took 10 bases off V and 5 bases off J, with a span of 13 bases between the germline ends. TCRdb lists the instrument as Illumina NovaSeq 6000. Using 5'RACE with constant-segment primers, TCRalpha and TCRbeta cDNA libraries were constructed, with sample barcodes and unique molecular identifiers added in the process. RNA was extracted from every sample with Trizol reagent. The libraries were amplified in two PCR steps, and the second step added a second sample barcode and Illumina TruSeq adapters. Libraries were sequenced on an Illumina NovaSeq with 2 x 150 bp paired-end reads. The study's own analysis went as follows. Demultiplexing of reads and collapsing into UMI-guided consensus sequences were performed with migec v1.2.7. Using mixcr v2.1.11, the UMI consensuses were aligned to TRA and TRB V and J templates and assembled into clonotypes. Clonotypes were classified as expanded or contracted when called significant by both edgeR and NoisET, with noise models trained on biological replicates. For edgeR calls, the cutoffs were a false discovery rate-adjusted p below 0.01 and a log2 fold-change threshold of 1. As an exploratory analysis of dynamics, max-normalized trajectories of the 1000 most abundant clonotypes were examined by PCA with hierarchical clustering. The CD4 or CD8 phenotype of responding clones was assigned using the separately sequenced CD4+ and CD8+ repertoires. The raw public data were reprocessed by TCRdb itself: fastp quality trimming at Q25, MiXCR clonotype calling, in-frame beta chains only. Identical CDR3 protein sequences are pooled into one entry, listed with their most common genes and DNA. TCRdb's processing, not the authors', yielded these V and J calls. The sample table records approximately 300,000 distinct CDR3 sequences; 15% to 20% of these occur just once. Clones ranked in the top ten supply roughly a fifth of the sample.

PBMCs were isolated by Ficoll-Paque density gradient centrifugation. This clonotype was found a few times. This receptor's antigen is unknown. Per-nucleotide qualities are absent, and no much larger clonotype sits a single base away. This receptor chain uses TRBV24-1 and TRBJ2-2; no D segment can be confidently identified. This TCR was recovered from a man aged 18 to 30 who had mild COVID-19 (a few samples of this study predate the infection). The sample titles of this study are shuffled in the database, so cell type and time point are left out; the donor was told from shared clones. The sequencing sample was made of PBMCs or a T cell subset sorted from them (not recorded which). The nucleotide sequence is TGTGCCACTGCACCTGAGGTTACCGGGGAGCTGTTTTTT. It specifies CATAPEVTGELFF.